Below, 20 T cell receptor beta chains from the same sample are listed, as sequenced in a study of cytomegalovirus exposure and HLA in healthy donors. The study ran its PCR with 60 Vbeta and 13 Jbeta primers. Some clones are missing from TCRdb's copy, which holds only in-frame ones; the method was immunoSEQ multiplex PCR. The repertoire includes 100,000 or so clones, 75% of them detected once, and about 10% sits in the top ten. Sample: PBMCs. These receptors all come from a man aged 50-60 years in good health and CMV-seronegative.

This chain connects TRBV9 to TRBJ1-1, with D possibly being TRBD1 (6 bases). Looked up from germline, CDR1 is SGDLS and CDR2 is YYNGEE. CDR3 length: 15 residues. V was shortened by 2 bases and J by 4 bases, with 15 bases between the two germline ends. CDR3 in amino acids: CASSVPGGGITEAFF. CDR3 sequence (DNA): TGTGCCAGCAGCGTCCCCGGTGGGGGCATCACTGAAGCTTTCTTT.

CDR3 loop: CASSPGTGAGELFF. In DNA, the CDR3 is TGCGCCAGCAGCCCAGGGACAGGGGCCGGGGAGCTGTTTTTT. This chain uses TRBV4-3 with TRBJ2-2, with TRBD1 identical over 10 bases. Unmatched junction bases numbered 2, after V lost 4 bases and J lost 6 bases. In germline, CDR1 is LGHNA, CDR2 YSLEER. This CDR3 is 14 amino acids long.

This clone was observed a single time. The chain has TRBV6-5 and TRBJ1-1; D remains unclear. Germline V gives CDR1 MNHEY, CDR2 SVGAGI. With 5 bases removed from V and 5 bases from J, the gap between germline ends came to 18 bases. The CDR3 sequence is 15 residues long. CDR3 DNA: TGTGCCAGCAGTACCTCCCCGTTCGGAGCGACTGAAGCTTTCTTT. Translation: CASSTSPFGATEAFF.

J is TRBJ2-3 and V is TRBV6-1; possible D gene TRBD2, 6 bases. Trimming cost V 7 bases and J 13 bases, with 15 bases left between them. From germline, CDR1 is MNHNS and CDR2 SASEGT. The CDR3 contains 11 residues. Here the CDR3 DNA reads TGTGCCAGCAACGCTGGGAGGCCGAAGTATTTT. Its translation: CASNAGRPKYF.

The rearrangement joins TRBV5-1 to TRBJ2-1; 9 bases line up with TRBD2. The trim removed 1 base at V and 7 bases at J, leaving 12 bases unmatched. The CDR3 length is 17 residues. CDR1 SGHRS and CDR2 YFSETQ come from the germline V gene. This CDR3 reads CASSLYSGSGGFNEQFF. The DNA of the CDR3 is TGCGCCAGCAGCTTGTATTCTGGAAGCGGGGGGTTTAATGAGCAGTTCTTC.

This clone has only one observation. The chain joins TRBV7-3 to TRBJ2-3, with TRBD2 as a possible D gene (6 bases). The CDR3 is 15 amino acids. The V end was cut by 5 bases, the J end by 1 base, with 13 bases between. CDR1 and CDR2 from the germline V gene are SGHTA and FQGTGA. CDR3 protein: CASSRGGERTDTQYF. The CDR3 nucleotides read TGTGCCAGCAGCCGGGGCGGGGAACGCACAGATACGCAGTATTTT.

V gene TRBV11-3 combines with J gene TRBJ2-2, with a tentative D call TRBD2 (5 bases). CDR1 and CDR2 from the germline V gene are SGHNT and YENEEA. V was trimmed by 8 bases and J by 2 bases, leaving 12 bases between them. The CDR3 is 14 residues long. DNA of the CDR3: TGTGCCAGCTCGCCGGGATTCAACACCGGGGAGCTGTTTTTT. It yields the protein CASSPGFNTGELFF. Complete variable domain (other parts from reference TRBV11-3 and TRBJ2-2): EAGVVQSPRYKIIEKKQPVAFWCNPISGHNTLYWYLQNLGQGPELLIRYENEEAVDDSQLPKDRFSAERLKGVDSTLKIQPAELGDSAVYLCASSPGFNTGELFFGEGSRLTVL.

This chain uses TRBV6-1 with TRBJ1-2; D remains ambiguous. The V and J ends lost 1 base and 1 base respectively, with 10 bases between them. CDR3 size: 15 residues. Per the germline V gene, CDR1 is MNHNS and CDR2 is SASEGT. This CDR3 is CASSEGWQFNYGYTF. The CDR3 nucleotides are TGTGCCAGCAGTGAAGGATGGCAGTTTAACTATGGCTACACCTTC.

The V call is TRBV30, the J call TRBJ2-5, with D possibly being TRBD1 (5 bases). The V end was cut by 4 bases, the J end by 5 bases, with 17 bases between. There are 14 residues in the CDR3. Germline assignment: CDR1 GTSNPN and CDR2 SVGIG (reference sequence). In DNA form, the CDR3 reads TGTGCCTGGACCCCGGGTCAAAAGGGGGAGACCCAGTACTTC. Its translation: CAWTPGQKGETQYF.

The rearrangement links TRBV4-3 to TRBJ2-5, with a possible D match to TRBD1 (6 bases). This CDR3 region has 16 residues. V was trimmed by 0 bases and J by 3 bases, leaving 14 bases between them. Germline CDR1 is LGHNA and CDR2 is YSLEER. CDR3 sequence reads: CASSQETGLPKETQYF. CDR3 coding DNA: TGCGCCAGCAGCCAAGAGACAGGCCTCCCAAAAGAGACCCAGTACTTC.

The CDR3 protein is CASSLIRGPLEQFF. The CDR3 nucleotides read TGTGCCAGCAGTTTAATAAGGGGGCCCCTAGAGCAGTTCTTC. V is TRBV28 and J is TRBJ2-1; 7 bases line up with TRBD1. The CDR3 runs to 14 residues. Germline CDR1 reads MDHEN; CDR2 reads SYDVKM. Unmatched junction bases numbered 8, after V lost 2 bases and J lost 10 bases. Looking up the rest from reference TRBV28 and TRBJ2-1 gives the full variable domain: DVKVTQSSRYLVKRTGEKVFLECVQDMDHENMFWYRQDPGLGLRLIYFSYDVKMKEKGDIPEGYSVSREKKERFSLILESASTNQTSMYLCASSLIRGPLEQFFGPGTRLTVL.

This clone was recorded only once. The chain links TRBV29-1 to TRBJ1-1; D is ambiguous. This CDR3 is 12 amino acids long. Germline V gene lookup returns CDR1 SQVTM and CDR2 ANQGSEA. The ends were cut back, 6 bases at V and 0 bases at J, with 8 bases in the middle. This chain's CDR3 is CSVYLMNTEAFF. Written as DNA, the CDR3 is TGCAGCGTCTATTTAATGAACACTGAAGCTTTCTTT. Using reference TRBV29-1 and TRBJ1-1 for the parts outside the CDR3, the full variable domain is SAVISQKPSRDICQRGTSLTIQCQVDSQVTMMFWYRQQPGQSLTLIATANQGSEATYESGFVIDKFPISRPNLTFSTLTVSNMSPEDSSIYLCSVYLMNTEAFFGQGTRLTVV.

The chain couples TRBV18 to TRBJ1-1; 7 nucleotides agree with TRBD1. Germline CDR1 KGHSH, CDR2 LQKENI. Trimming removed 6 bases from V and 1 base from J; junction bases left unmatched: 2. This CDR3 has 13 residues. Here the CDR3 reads CASSRQGNTEAFF. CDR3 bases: TGTGCCAGCTCGCGACAGGGGAACACTGAAGCTTTCTTT.

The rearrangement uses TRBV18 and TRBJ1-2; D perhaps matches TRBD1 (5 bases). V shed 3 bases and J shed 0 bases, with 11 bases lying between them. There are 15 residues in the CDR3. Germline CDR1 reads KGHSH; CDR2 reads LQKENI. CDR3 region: CASSPTANTNYGYTF. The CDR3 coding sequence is TGTGCCAGCTCACCGACAGCGAATACTAACTATGGCTACACCTTC.

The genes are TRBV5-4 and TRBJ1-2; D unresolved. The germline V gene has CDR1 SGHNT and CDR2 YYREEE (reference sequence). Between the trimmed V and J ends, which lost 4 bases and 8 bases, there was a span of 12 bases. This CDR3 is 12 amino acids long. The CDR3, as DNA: TGTGCCAGCAGCCCGAACACCTTAGGCTACACCTTC. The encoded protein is CASSPNTLGYTF. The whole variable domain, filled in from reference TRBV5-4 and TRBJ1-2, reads ETGVTQSPTHLIKTRGQQVTLRCSSQSGHNTVSWYQQALGQGPQFIFQYYREEENGRGNFPPRFSGLQFPNYSSELNVNALELDDSALYLCASSPNTLGYTFGSGTRLTVV.

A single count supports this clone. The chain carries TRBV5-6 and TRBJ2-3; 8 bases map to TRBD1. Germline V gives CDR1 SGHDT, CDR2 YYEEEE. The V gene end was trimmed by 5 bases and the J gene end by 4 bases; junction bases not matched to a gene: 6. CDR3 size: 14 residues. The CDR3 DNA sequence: TGTGCCAGCAGTGGGACAGGTAGCCCAGATACGCAGTATTTT. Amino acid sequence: CASSGTGSPDTQYF.

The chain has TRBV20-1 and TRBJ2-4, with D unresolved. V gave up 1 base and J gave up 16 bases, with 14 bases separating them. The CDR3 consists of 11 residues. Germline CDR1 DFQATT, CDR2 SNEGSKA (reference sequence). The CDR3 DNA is TGCAGTGCTAGAGTAACGTACTCCTCATACTTC. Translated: CSARVTYSSYF.

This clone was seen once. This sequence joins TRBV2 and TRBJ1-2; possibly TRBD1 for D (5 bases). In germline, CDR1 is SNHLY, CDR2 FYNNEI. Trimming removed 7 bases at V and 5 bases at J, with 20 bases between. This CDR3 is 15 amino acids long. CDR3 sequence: CASNNSPGGGYGYTF. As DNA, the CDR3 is TGTGCCAGCAATAACAGCCCCGGGGGGGGATATGGCTACACCTTC.

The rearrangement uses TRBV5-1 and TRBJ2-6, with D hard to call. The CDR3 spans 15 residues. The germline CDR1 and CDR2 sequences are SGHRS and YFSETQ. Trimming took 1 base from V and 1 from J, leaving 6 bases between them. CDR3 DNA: TGCGCCAGCAGCTTGTTAGATTCTGGGGCCAACGTCCTGACTTTC. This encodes CASSLLDSGANVLTF.

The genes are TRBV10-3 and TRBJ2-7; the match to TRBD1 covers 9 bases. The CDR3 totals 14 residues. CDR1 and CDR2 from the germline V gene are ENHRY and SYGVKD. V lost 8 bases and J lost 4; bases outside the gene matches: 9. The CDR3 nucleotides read TGTGCCATCTGCGCGGGACAGGGTAGTTACGAGCAGTACTTC. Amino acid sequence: CAICAGQGSYEQYF.